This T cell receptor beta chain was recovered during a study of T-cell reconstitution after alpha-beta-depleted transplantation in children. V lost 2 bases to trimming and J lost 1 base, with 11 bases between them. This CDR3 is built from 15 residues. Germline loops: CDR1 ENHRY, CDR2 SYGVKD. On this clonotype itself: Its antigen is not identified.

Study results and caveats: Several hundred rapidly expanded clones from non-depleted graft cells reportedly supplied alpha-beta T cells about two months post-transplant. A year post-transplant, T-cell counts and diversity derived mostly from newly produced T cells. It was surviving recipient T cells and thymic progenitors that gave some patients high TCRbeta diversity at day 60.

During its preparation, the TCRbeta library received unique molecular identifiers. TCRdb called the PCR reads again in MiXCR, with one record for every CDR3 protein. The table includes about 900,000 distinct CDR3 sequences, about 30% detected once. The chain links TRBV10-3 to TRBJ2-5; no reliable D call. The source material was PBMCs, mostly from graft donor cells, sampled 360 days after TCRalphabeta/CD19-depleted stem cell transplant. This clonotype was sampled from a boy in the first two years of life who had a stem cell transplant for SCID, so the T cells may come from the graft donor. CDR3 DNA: TGTGCCATCAGTGAGACCCGGACGGGCCAAGAGACCCAGTACTTC. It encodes CAISETRTGQETQYF.